One and the same sample provided the 16 T cell receptor beta chains below, sequenced in a study of spatial heterogeneity in lung cancer. This sample's time point: blood at routine non-recurrence follow-up after resection. TCRdb re-called the 5' RACE reads with MiXCR, one entry per CDR3 protein. The sample lists about 16,000 distinct CDR3 sequences, 6.3% occurring once. The sample consisted of PBMCs, taken at follow-up. These receptor sequences come from a male donor with early-stage non-small cell lung cancer.

This clonotype was counted many times. The gene calls are TRBV2 and TRBJ2-6; 7 nucleotides match TRBD1. This CDR3 is 17 amino acids long. The germline V gene encodes CDR1 SNHLY and CDR2 FYNNEI. V lost 6 bases and J lost 3; bases outside the gene matches: 11. The CDR3 coding sequence is TGTGCCAGCAGGAAAGGGGACAGCATTATTGGGGCCAACGTCCTGACTTTC. This codes for CASRKGDSIIGANVLTF.

By share, this clonotype ranks as medium-sized. The chain links TRBV11-3 to TRBJ2-3, with D unresolved. CDR3 length: 10 amino acids. Germline assignment: CDR1 SGHNT and CDR2 YENEEA. The V end was cut by 6 bases, the J end by 6 bases, with 4 bases between. The CDR3 region is CASRRDTQYF. CDR3 coding DNA: TGTGCCAGCAGGAGGGATACGCAGTATTTT.

V usage is TRBV7-9 and J usage is TRBJ1-1; weak D call: TRBD1 (6 bases). Deletions cut 6 bases from V and 5 bases from J, with 22 bases between. The CDR3 consists of 16 residues. The germline CDR1 and CDR2 sequences are SEHNR and FQNEAQ (reference sequence). CDR3 amino acids: CASRARAGGRGTEAFF. CDR3 DNA: TGTGCCAGCAGAGCTCGGGCGGGGGGCCGAGGAACTGAAGCTTTCTTT.

This clonotype was seen repeatedly, ten times or more. J is TRBJ1-1 and V is TRBV29-1; D gene unclear. Germline V gene sequence: CDR1 SQVTM, CDR2 ANQGSEA. V lost 6 bases and J lost 3, with 11 bases in between. The length of the CDR3 is 12 residues. The CDR3 DNA reads TGCAGCGTGGAAAGAGCTGACACTGAAGCTTTCTTT. Translated: CSVERADTEAFF.

This clonotype appeared many times. The CDR3 reads CASNLPGSTYEQYF. The DNA for the CDR3 is TGTGCCAGCAACCTGCCGGGGTCGACCTACGAGCAGTACTTC. The rearrangement uses TRBV28 and TRBJ2-7; D is perhaps TRBD2 (5 bases). The CDR3 is 14 amino acids. Germline CDR1 MDHEN, CDR2 SYDVKM. V was pared by 7 bases and J by 2 bases, with 15 bases between.

This clonotype qualifies as medium-sized. The chain links TRBV20-1 to TRBJ2-7; perhaps D is TRBD1 or TRBD2 (5 bases each). This CDR3 comprises 13 residues. Germline lookup yields CDR1 DFQATT and CDR2 SNEGSKA (reference sequence). V was clipped by 3 bases and J by 5 bases, with 14 bases between them. The CDR3 DNA sequence: TGCAGTGCTAGGGCCAGGGAGCTGAACGAGCAGTACTTC. Residues: CSARARELNEQYF.

This clonotype appeared a few times. This CDR3 reads CASSPFRGSPYEQYF. CDR3 bases: TGTGCCAGCAGCCCCTTTCGGGGCTCCCCCTACGAGCAGTACTTC. The rearrangement uses TRBV7-2 and TRBJ2-7; the D call may be TRBD1 or TRBD2 (5 bases each). The V and J ends lost 5 bases and 2 bases respectively, with 16 bases between them. This CDR3 is built from 15 residues. The V gene's germline CDR1 is SGHTA and CDR2 FQGNSA.

This clonotype was found many times. The V and J genes are TRBV7-6 and TRBJ2-1; 7 nucleotides line up with TRBD2. Trimming took 11 bases from V and 5 from J; bases not matched to a gene: 15. CDR1 is SGHVS and CDR2 is FNYEAQ in the germline V gene. The CDR3 covers 15 residues. In DNA form, the CDR3 reads TGTGCCCCTACTTCAGCGGGGCCACCCCACAATGAGCAGTTCTTC. Encoded protein: CAPTSAGPPHNEQFF.

In its sample, this clonotype was seen many times. The J gene is TRBJ2-1, the V gene TRBV7-8; the D gene is possibly TRBD2 (5 bases). Germline assignment: CDR1 SGHVS and CDR2 FQNEAQ. This CDR3 has 14 amino acids. Trimming left V 5 bases short and J 5 bases short, with 13 bases between. CDR3 amino acids: CASSPTGSHNEQFF. CDR3 sequence (DNA): TGTGCCAGCAGCCCGACGGGATCCCACAATGAGCAGTTCTTC.

CDR3 loop: CASSIWLAGGYEQYF. DNA for the CDR3: TGCGCCAGCAGTATATGGCTAGCGGGAGGCTACGAGCAGTACTTC. This chain joins TRBV10-2 and TRBJ2-7; 11 nucleotides match TRBD2. Trimming removed 5 bases from V and 3 bases from J; junction bases left unmatched: 6. CDR1 is WSHSY, CDR2 SAAADI, per germline. The CDR3 has 15 residues.

The J gene is TRBJ1-6, the V gene TRBV11-2, with no clear D. Germline assignment: CDR1 SGHAT and CDR2 FQNNGV. This CDR3 comprises 13 residues. V was pared by 2 bases and J by 8 bases, with 7 bases between. CDR3 nucleotide sequence: TGTGCCAGCAGCTTACGGGTGGATTCACCCCTCCACTTT. It translates to CASSLRVDSPLHF.

This clonotype was counted a few times. A much larger clonotype is one base distant, so this may be a read error. The V and J genes are TRBV11-2 and TRBJ2-3; no clear D. Germline-derived CDR1 and CDR2 are SGHAT and FQNNGV. The length of the CDR3 is 14 residues. Trimming left V 5 bases short and J 4 bases short, with 13 bases between. The CDR3 region has the DNA TGTGCCAGCAGCCTTACGCCTTGCTCAGATACGCAGTATTTT. It is translated as CASSLTPCSDTQYF.

This clonotype has ten or more counts. The chain's CDR3 is CASSPRDRITGANVLTF. The CDR3, as DNA: TGCGCCAGCAGCCCCCGGGACAGGATAACTGGGGCCAACGTCCTGACTTTC. The V gene is TRBV5-1, the J gene TRBJ2-6; 8 bases are shared with TRBD1. Germline lookup yields CDR1 SGHRS and CDR2 YFSETQ. J gave up 2 bases and V 4 bases, and 8 bases lay outside the gene matches. This CDR3 spans 17 amino acids. The full variable domain, its missing parts supplied by reference TRBV5-1 and TRBJ2-6, is KAGVTQTPRYLIKTRGQQVTLSCSPISGHRSVSWYQQTPGQGLQFLFEYFSETQRNKGNFPGRFSGRQFSNSRSEMNVSTLELGDSALYLCASSPRDRITGANVLTFGAGSRLTVL.

This clonotype is deemed medium-sized. This rearrangement joins TRBV9 to TRBJ2-7; D possibly matches TRBD1 or TRBD2 (5 bases each). This CDR3 is 14 amino acids long. Per the germline V gene, CDR1 is SGDLS and CDR2 is YYNGEE. V gave up 0 bases and J gave up 0 bases, with 7 bases separating them. CDR3 sequence (DNA): TGTGCCAGCAGCGTAGAGGGGAGCTCCTACGAGCAGTACTTC. This codes for CASSVEGSSYEQYF.

The sample holds many counts of this clonotype. The chain has TRBV2 and TRBJ2-1, with D perhaps TRBD2 (6 bases). V was cut by 7 bases and J by 7 bases, with 11 bases left in between. CDR3 length: 12 amino acids. The germline V gene encodes CDR1 SNHLY and CDR2 FYNNEI. The CDR3 DNA reads TGTGCCAGCACCCTTGGGGGGAATGAGCAGTTCTTC. This gives the protein CASTLGGNEQFF.

This clonotype was observed a few times. This chain uses TRBV5-6 with TRBJ2-3; 8 nucleotides match TRBD1. The CDR3 runs to 16 residues. Germline values: CDR1 SGHDT, CDR2 YYEEEE. The V and J ends lost 0 bases and 2 bases, in that order; junction bases with no gene match: 5. The DNA for the CDR3 is TGTGCCAGCAGCTTGGTGGGACAGGAGCTCACAGATACGCAGTATTTT. Residues: CASSLVGQELTDTQYF.